This TCR beta chain emerged from a study of technical replicates of blood from several donors. Libraries were prepared by immunoSEQ multiplex PCR; TCRdb keeps only in-frame clonotypes and omits some of them. The sample gives about 66,000 clones, around 87% of which show up once; under 6% is in the top ten. There are 15 residues in the CDR3. The germline V gene encodes CDR1 SGHNT and CDR2 YYREEE (reference sequence). The germline V and J ends were trimmed by 0 bases and 4 bases, with 13 bases remaining between them. This sequence joins TRBV5-4 and TRBJ1-1; perhaps TRBD1 as D (5 bases). The specimen sequenced was PBMCs. The TCR originated in a human donor in good health. Some clones in this sample may be carry-over from other donors' samples. The CDR3 DNA reads TGTGCCAGCAGCTTGGGGGCGGTTAGGGGCACTGAAGCTTTCTTT. This gives the protein CASSLGAVRGTEAFF.